This T cell receptor beta chain came from a study of CD8 T cells in Susac syndrome. The V end was cut by 3 bases, the J end by 6 bases, with 10 bases between. Germline V gives CDR1 KGHDR, CDR2 SFDVKD. This CDR3 spans 14 amino acids. CD8+ and CD4+ blood T cells underwent TCR beta sequencing. The patients who served as multiple sclerosis controls were treatment-naive and had stable or active relapsing-remitting disease that fulfilled the revised McDonald criteria. Isolation of CD8+ and CD4+ T cells was performed negatively, whereas enrichment of TEMRA cells was done by FACS. An input of about 0.5 to 1 ug of RNA was subjected to reverse transcription using random hexamers. The method of amplification for TCR beta CDR3 was immunoSEQ multiplex PCR, covering 54 Vbeta and 13 Jbeta. TCRdb reprocessed the immunoSEQ multiplex PCR reads with MiXCR, giving one entry per CDR3 protein. The data contain about 210,000 distinct CDR3 sequences, just under 95% of them singletons.

This chain links TRBV24-1 with TRBJ2-2, with D perhaps matching TRBD1 (6 bases). The specimen sequenced was CD4+ T cells from PBMCs. The sequence derives from a human donor with multiple sclerosis. CDR3: CATSDQQGPGELFF. CDR3 nucleotides: TGTGCCACCAGTGATCAACAGGGCCCCGGGGAGCTGTTTTTT.